This is a list of T cell receptor beta chains from one sample in a study of T-cell reconstitution after alpha-beta-depleted transplantation in children. TCRdb reprocessed the PCR reads with MiXCR, giving one entry per CDR3 protein. The sample lists over 200,000 distinct CDR3 sequences, approximately 11% seen once, with 28% in the top ten. The source was PBMCs, collected before TCRalphabeta/CD19-depleted stem cell transplant. Receptors originate from a child younger than two with acute myeloid leukemia, due to receive a stem cell transplant. The CDR3 runs from the conserved cysteine through the conserved F or W. The D gene is left open where the match is weak. A clone size is listed for some rows: how often the clone was seen (once, few, many), or a class if it is expanded.

TRBD1	TRBV27	TRBJ2-2	few	CASSPDRANGELFF	TGTGCCAGCAGTCCGGACAGGGCCAACGGGGAGCTGTTTTTT
TRBD1	TRBV20-1	TRBJ2-1	many	CSARGGQGFNEQFF	TGCAGTGCCCGAGGGGGACAGGGCTTCAATGAGCAGTTCTTC
.	TRBV20-1	TRBJ2-1	many	CSAPARLDYNEQFF	TGCAGTGCTCCCGCCCGACTGGACTACAATGAGCAGTTCTTC
.	TRBV30	TRBJ2-1	many	CAWSVSLRGGDEQFF	TGTGCCTGGAGTGTGTCACTACGTGGGGGAGATGAGCAGTTCTTC
.	TRBV27	TRBJ2-2	many	CASSLYSENTGELFF	TGTGCCAGCAGTTTGTACAGCGAGAACACCGGGGAGCTGTTTTTT
.	TRBV6-2/TRBV6-3	TRBJ2-7	many	CASTAGNYEQYF	TGTGCCAGCACCGCGGGCAACTACGAGCAGTACTTC
TRBD2	TRBV20-1	TRBJ2-5	many	CSARRTSGRLQETQYF	TGCAGTGCTAGACGGACTAGCGGGAGGTTACAAGAGACCCAGTACTTC
.	TRBV19	TRBJ1-2	many	CASSRTTTNYGYTF	TGTGCCAGTAGCCGGACGACAACAAACTATGGCTACACCTTC
TRBD2	TRBV7-3	TRBJ2-1	many	CASSPPGLDFNEQFF	TGTGCCAGCAGCCCGCCGGGACTAGACTTTAATGAGCAGTTCTTC
TRBD2	TRBV7-6	TRBJ2-7	many	CASSLASGRGEQYF	TGTGCCAGCAGCTTAGCTAGCGGGAGAGGCGAGCAGTACTTC
TRBD2	TRBV5-1	TRBJ2-3	.	CATQGLATDTQYF	TGCGCCACCCAAGGACTAGCGACTGATACGCAGTATTTT
.	TRBV28	TRBJ1-5	many	CASLSWIGVQPQHF	TGTGCCAGCCTTTCTTGGATCGGCGTTCAGCCCCAGCATTTT
.	TRBV10-3	TRBJ2-3	many	CAGRPGEGDTDTQYF	TGTGCCGGCCGCCCGGGGGAGGGGGACACAGATACGCAGTATTTT
.	TRBV6-5	TRBJ2-2	few	CASSYSVRANTGELFF	TGTGCCAGCAGTTACTCCGTTAGGGCGAACACCGGGGAGCTGTTTTTT
TRBD2	TRBV20-1	TRBJ2-7	many	CSARVAGGIDEQYF	TGCAGTGCTAGAGTAGCGGGAGGGATCGACGAGCAGTACTTC
TRBD1	TRBV5-1	TRBJ1-2	.	CASGVTGDYGYTF	TGCGCCAGCGGGGTGACAGGGGACTATGGCTACACCTTC
TRBD1	TRBV28	TRBJ2-3	few	CASGQGRWTDTQYF	TGTGCCAGCGGACAGGGGAGATGGACAGATACGCAGTATTTT
TRBD2	TRBV20-1	TRBJ2-7	.	CSAPTAGGYEQYF	TGCAGTGCTCCAACAGCGGGAGGGTACGAGCAGTACTTC
.	TRBV11-1	TRBJ2-2	.	CATPGTANTGELFF	TGTGCCACCCCCGGGACGGCCAACACCGGGGAGCTGTTTTTT
.	TRBV28	TRBJ2-1	many	CASRSSMYNEQFF	TGTGCCAGCAGATCTAGCATGTACAATGAGCAGTTCTTC
.	TRBV29-1	TRBJ2-3	.	CSVDGRGEWGTDTQYF	TGCAGCGTTGATGGGAGGGGGGAGTGGGGGACAGATACGCAGTATTTT
TRBD1	TRBV27	TRBJ1-1	many	CASRHRDRGRGNTEAFF	TGTGCCAGCAGACACCGGGACAGGGGTCGCGGGAACACTGAAGCTTTCTTT
TRBD1	TRBV6-5	TRBJ2-2	many	CASSYPRTGATGELFF	TGTGCCAGCAGTTACCCCCGGACAGGGGCCACCGGGGAGCTGTTTTTT
.	TRBV20-1	TRBJ2-1	many	CSAPRVSYNEQFF	TGCAGTGCACCGAGGGTTTCCTACAATGAGCAGTTCTTC
TRBD2	TRBV9	TRBJ2-1	many	CASSVAVASGRNEQFF	TGTGCCAGCAGCGTAGCAGTGGCTAGCGGGAGGAATGAGCAGTTCTTC